The clone carrying this T cell receptor (beta chain) was picked up a small number of times. No antigen is known for it. The entry originates in a study of cytomegalovirus exposure and HLA in healthy donors. Findings of the study overall: Roughly uniform sequencing depth across donors was assumed, possibly incorrectly. When analyzed later, a missense DCLRE1C variant was found to be linked to TCR beta V- and J-gene trimming. Rare TCR sequences dominated, though some public TCRs recurred in many donors.

V was shortened by 5 bases and J by 0 bases, with 11 bases between the two germline ends. The CDR3 has 14 amino acids. CDR1 and CDR2 from the germline V gene are MNHNS and SASEGT. Both 60 Vbeta primers and 13 Jbeta primers went into the PCR. TCRdb's copy holds only in-frame clones and misses some; the assay was immunoSEQ multiplex PCR. Of about 150,000 clones in the sample, more than 8% were seen once. The rearrangement joins TRBV6-1 to TRBJ2-7; no reliable D call. The material sequenced was PBMCs. This sequence was found in a middle-aged man in good health and CMV-seronegative. CDR3 nucleotides: TGTGCCAGCAGTTCGACTTCCTTCTCCTACGAGCAGTACTTC. It yields the protein CASSSTSFSYEQYF.